These 30 T cell receptor beta chains were all obtained from the same sample, sequenced in a study of Ad26.COV2.S vaccination and SARS-CoV-2 variants. The method was immunoSEQ multiplex PCR; TCRdb's version includes in-frame clones alone and lacks a portion of them. The sample records roughly 180,000 clones, around 90% being singletons. This sample comprised peripheral blood, obtained after recovery from COVID-19. The receptors come from a human donor who had recovered from COVID-19.

V gene TRBV27 combines with J gene TRBJ1-6; weak D call: TRBD1 (6 bases). Looked up from germline, CDR1 is MNHEY and CDR2 is SMNVEV (reference sequence). The CDR3 consists of 15 residues. V dropped 2 bases and J dropped 7 bases, with 12 bases sitting between them. For the CDR3, the DNA is TGTGCCAGCAGTTTAAATAGGCAGGGGAATTCACCCCTCCACTTT. Amino acids: CASSLNRQGNSPLHF.

The chain couples TRBV3-1 (or the pseudogene TRBV3-2) to TRBJ2-1; no reliable D call. V was trimmed by 4 bases and J by 7 bases, leaving 11 bases between them. This CDR3 has 13 residues. Germline assignment: CDR1 LGHDT and CDR2 YNNKEL (reference sequence). CDR3 sequence reads: CASSRTRPNEQFF. In DNA form, the CDR3 reads TGTGCCAGCAGCCGGACCAGACCGAATGAGCAGTTCTTC.

The V gene is TRBV7-2, the J gene TRBJ1-1; D gene ambiguous. Deletions cut 0 bases from V and 5 bases from J, with 7 bases between. This CDR3 spans 13 amino acids. From germline, CDR1 is SGHTA and CDR2 FQGNSA. The DNA for the CDR3 is TGTGCCAGCAGCTTAGCGTTTCGTACTGAAGCTTTCTTT. Protein: CASSLAFRTEAFF. The full variable domain, in which reference TRBV7-2 and TRBJ1-1 provide the parts outside the CDR3, is GAGVSQSPSNKVTEKGKDVELRCDPISGHTALYWYRQSLGQGLEFLIYFQGNSAPDKSGLPSDRFSAERTGGSVSTLTIQRTQQEDSAVYLCASSLAFRTEAFFGQGTRLTVV.

This chain joins TRBV2 and TRBJ1-6; perhaps TRBD1 as D (6 bases). This CDR3 contains 15 residues. V shed 6 bases and J shed 4 bases, with 13 bases lying between them. Per germline, CDR1 SNHLY and CDR2 FYNNEI. The CDR3: CASRTPGHYNSPLHF. In nucleotides, the CDR3 is TGTGCCAGCAGGACCCCGGGACATTATAATTCACCCCTCCACTTT.

This clone has only one observation. The rearrangement joins TRBV7-8 to TRBJ2-7; D is unresolved. Germline-derived CDR1 and CDR2 are SGHVS and FQNEAQ. The CDR3 has 12 residues. The V end was cut by 5 bases, the J end by 1 base, with 6 bases between. CDR3: CASSRYSYEQYF. The CDR3 bases are TGTGCCAGCAGCCGGTATTCCTACGAGCAGTACTTC.

The CDR3 loop reads CASSHTPVGTEAFF. The CDR3 nucleotides are TGTGCCAGCAGCCATACCCCGGTGGGGACTGAAGCTTTCTTT. The genes are TRBV3-1 (or the pseudogene TRBV3-2) and TRBJ1-1; D gene unclear. The germline V and J ends were trimmed by 3 bases and 5 bases, with 13 bases remaining between them. Per germline, CDR1 LGHDT and CDR2 YNNKEL (reference sequence). The CDR3 length is 14 residues.

This chain uses TRBV6-5 with TRBJ2-5; TRBD1 is a possible D gene (6 bases). Per germline, CDR1 MNHEY and CDR2 SVGAGI. This CDR3 is built from 14 residues. The ends were cut back, 8 bases at V and 4 bases at J, with 17 bases in the middle. CDR3 DNA: TGTGCCAGCTGGCCCAGAGGGACAAGAGAGACCCAGTACTTC. This sequence encodes CASWPRGTRETQYF.

This chain links TRBV3-1 (or the pseudogene TRBV3-2) with TRBJ2-7; 10 bases are shared with TRBD2. Germline V gene data show CDR1 as LGHDT and CDR2 as YNNKEL (reference sequence). V gave up 2 bases and J gave up 5 bases; unmatched junction bases: 6. The CDR3 totals 15 residues. Here the CDR3 reads CASSQMGSGRNEQYF. The CDR3 coding sequence is TGTGCCAGCAGCCAAATGGGTAGCGGGAGGAACGAGCAGTACTTC.

This clone has a handful of counts. V and J are TRBV2 and TRBJ1-1; 7 bases are shared with TRBD1. V trimming: 0 bases; J trimming: 11 bases; junction bases outside the gene matches: 6. CDR1 is SNHLY and CDR2 is FYNNEI in the germline V gene. CDR3 size: 13 residues. The CDR3 DNA reads TGTGCCAGCAGTGAAGCAGAGGGGGCCGTGGCTTTCTTT. It is translated as CASSEAEGAVAFF. Combining the CDR3 with reference TRBV2 and TRBJ1-1 gives the whole variable domain EPEVTQTPSHQVTQMGQEVILRCVPISNHLYFYWYRQILGQKVEFLVSFYNNEISEKSEIFDDQFSVERPDGSNFTLKIRSTKLEDSAMYFCASSEAEGAVAFFGQGTRLTVV.

This sequence joins TRBV18 and TRBJ1-4; D possibly corresponds to TRBD1 (5 bases). The V gene lost 3 bases and the J gene lost 4 bases, with 12 bases spanning the gap. The CDR3 runs to 15 residues. Germline loops: CDR1 KGHSH, CDR2 LQKENI. For the CDR3, the DNA is TGTGCCAGCTCACCGCGGGACGGATATAATGAAAAACTGTTTTTT. Amino acid sequence: CASSPRDGYNEKLFF.

The chain joins TRBV6-5 to TRBJ1-4; 11 positions agree with TRBD1. The CDR3 runs to 15 residues. Germline CDR1 and CDR2: MNHEY and SVGAGI. The junction had 6 bases not matched to a gene; V was cut back by 5 bases and J by 7 bases. As DNA, the CDR3 is TGTGCCAGCAGTCCATCCGGGACAGGGGGTGAAAAACTGTTTTTT. This gives the protein CASSPSGTGGEKLFF.

V usage is TRBV10-3 and J usage is TRBJ1-1; tentatively, D is TRBD1 (5 bases). This CDR3 contains 15 residues. The germline V and J ends were trimmed by 0 bases and 0 bases, with 8 bases remaining between them. CDR1 and CDR2 (germline): ENHRY, SYGVKD. The DNA for the CDR3 is TGTGCCATCAGTGAGTCAGGGGATGTGAACACTGAAGCTTTCTTT. Translation: CAISESGDVNTEAFF.

V gene TRBV4-1 combines with J gene TRBJ2-5, with D unclear. V was clipped by 1 base and J by 2 bases, with 8 bases between them. CDR3 size: 14 residues. CDR1 and CDR2 (germline): MGHRA, YSYEKL. The CDR3 nucleotides are TGCGCCAGCAGCCAAGTCGTCCCGCAAGAGACCCAGTACTTC. It yields the protein CASSQVVPQETQYF.

The chain employs TRBV6-6 and TRBJ1-1; possibly TRBD1 for D (5 bases). Germline V gene sequence: CDR1 MNHNY, CDR2 SVGAGI (reference sequence). The CDR3 loop spans 14 amino acids. With 6 bases removed from V and 2 bases from J, the gap between germline ends came to 13 bases. The CDR3 DNA is TGTGCCAGCAGGACCACGACAGCAAACACTGAAGCTTTCTTT. The encoded protein is CASRTTTANTEAFF.

The V gene is TRBV4-1, the J gene TRBJ2-3; the D is unclear. This CDR3 region has 13 residues. Trimming shortened V by 4 bases and J by 6 bases, and 11 bases separated the two germline ends. Germline CDR1 MGHRA, CDR2 YSYEKL. DNA of the CDR3: TGCGCCAGCAGCCCTCCTACCTTGGATACGCAGTATTTT. Its translation is CASSPPTLDTQYF.

Worth noting for this clone: The germline gene is not matched at one end of the junction; a read error may be the cause. The chain is built from TRBV19 and TRBJ1-1; D might be TRBD1 (5 bases). Looked up from germline, CDR1 is LNHDA and CDR2 is SQIVND (reference sequence). CDR3 length: 11 amino acids. CDR3 nucleotides: TGTGCCAGTAGTATAGGGGGCAGGGTCTTTTTT. Residues: CASSIGGRVFF.

The rearrangement uses TRBV6-5 and TRBJ2-5, with D possibly TRBD1 on 5 matching bases. Trimming cost V 6 bases and J 0 bases, with 8 bases left between them. The germline gives CDR1 MNHEY, CDR2 SVGAGI. This CDR3 comprises 13 residues. The CDR3 here is CASRSTDQETQYF. Here the CDR3 DNA reads TGTGCCAGCAGGTCGACAGACCAAGAGACCCAGTACTTC.

This clone was recorded a few times. The chain is built from TRBV6-4 and TRBJ1-1; possibly TRBD1 for D (5 bases). The CDR3 covers 15 residues. Trimming stripped 9 bases from V and 1 base from J, with 18 bases between. Per germline, CDR1 MRHNA and CDR2 SNTAGT. The CDR3 loop is CARRRGDPANTEAFF. The CDR3 nucleotides are TGTGCCAGGAGAAGGGGCGACCCCGCGAACACTGAAGCTTTCTTT.

J is TRBJ2-7 and V is TRBV18; 12 bases are a match to TRBD1. This CDR3 is built from 14 residues. The germline V gene encodes CDR1 KGHSH and CDR2 LQKENI. J was trimmed by 7 bases and V by 3 bases; bases with no gene match: 4. DNA of the CDR3: TGTGCCAGCTCACCGGGACAGGGGGCGCGAGAGCAGTACTTC. It yields the protein CASSPGQGAREQYF.

The chain combines TRBV6-1 with TRBJ2-6, with D possibly TRBD1 on 5 matching bases. V was clipped by 3 bases and J by 3 bases, with 18 bases between them. The CDR3 extends over 18 amino acids. Germline-derived CDR1 and CDR2 are MNHNS and SASEGT. CDR3 in DNA: TGTGCCAGCAGTGAGAGTCAGGGAATGTCTGTTGGGGCCAACGTCCTGACTTTC. Translation: CASSESQGMSVGANVLTF.

The chain carries TRBV12-3 or TRBV12-4 and TRBJ2-3, with D hard to call. This CDR3 is 13 amino acids long. Between the trimmed V and J ends, which lost 4 bases and 5 bases, there was a span of 10 bases. CDR3 sequence (DNA): TGTGCCAGCAGTTCCGACTGGGGAGATACGCAGTATTTT. Protein product: CASSSDWGDTQYF.

The chain joins TRBV6-4 to TRBJ1-5, with 11 bases fitting TRBD1. V gave up 6 bases and J gave up 3 bases; unmatched junction bases: 10. This CDR3 region has 17 residues. CDR1 MRHNA and CDR2 SNTAGT come from the germline V gene. The CDR3 loop reads CASRPEDRGRNNQPQHF. In nucleotides, the CDR3 is TGTGCCAGCAGACCGGAGGACAGGGGGCGAAACAATCAGCCCCAGCATTTT.

The chain carries TRBV19 and TRBJ1-1, with 7 bases matching TRBD1. Germline V CDR1 and CDR2: LNHDA, SQIVND (reference sequence). The length of the CDR3 is 14 residues. The trim removed 5 bases at V and 5 bases at J, leaving 8 bases unmatched. In DNA form, the CDR3 reads TGTGCCAGTAGTTTCCCGCAGGGGGGGACTGAAGCTTTCTTT. Its protein is CASSFPQGGTEAFF.

CDR3 sequence reads: CASSPDDREGDTEAFF. Written as DNA, the CDR3 is TGTGCCAGCAGTCCTGATGACAGGGAAGGGGACACTGAAGCTTTCTTT. The J gene is TRBJ1-1, the V gene TRBV27; 7 bases align to TRBD1. The CDR3 covers 16 residues. V gave up 5 bases and J gave up 3 bases; unmatched junction bases: 12. Germline values: CDR1 MNHEY, CDR2 SMNVEV (reference sequence).

This clone was recorded only once. The chain carries TRBV12-3 or TRBV12-4 and TRBJ1-5, with unresolved D. V dropped 6 bases and J dropped 6 bases, with 9 bases sitting between them. CDR3 size: 12 residues. The DNA for the CDR3 is TGTGCCAGCAGCGACGTACCTCAGCCCCAGCATTTT. Protein sequence: CASSDVPQPQHF.

The gene calls are TRBV5-1 and TRBJ1-6; D is uncertain. The CDR3 is 16 amino acids. Germline assignment: CDR1 SGHRS and CDR2 YFSETQ. Trimming removed 0 bases at V and 9 bases at J, with 16 bases between. CDR3 protein: CASSLALGRLGSPLHF. CDR3 sequence (DNA): TGCGCCAGCAGCTTGGCCCTCGGCAGGCTGGGTTCACCCCTCCACTTT.

This sequence joins TRBV24-1 and TRBJ2-7, with 7 bases identical to TRBD1. The CDR3 sequence is 16 residues long. The V and J ends lost 0 bases and 3 bases, in that order; junction bases with no gene match: 7. The germline CDR1 and CDR2 sequences are KGHDR and SFDVKD. In DNA form, the CDR3 reads TGTGCCACCAGTGATTTGGGGTGGACAGGTCGCTACGAGCAGTACTTC. This sequence encodes CATSDLGWTGRYEQYF.

V gene TRBV10-3 combines with J gene TRBJ2-5, with TRBD2 matching over 13 bases. There are 16 residues in the CDR3. V trimming: 4 bases; J trimming: 4 bases; junction bases outside the gene matches: 6. Germline V gene lookup returns CDR1 ENHRY and CDR2 SYGVKD. The CDR3 DNA is TGTGCCATCAGTGGCACTAGCGGGGGGGCCGGAGAGACCCAGTACTTC. Translation: CAISGTSGGAGETQYF.

The rearrangement links TRBV4-1 to TRBJ1-1; D gene unclear. Germline V gives CDR1 MGHRA, CDR2 YSYEKL. Trimming left V 0 bases short and J 7 bases short, with 9 bases between. This CDR3 contains 13 residues. In nucleotides, the CDR3 is TGCGCCAGCAGCCAAGATCTTCGTCTTGAAGCTTTCTTT. This codes for CASSQDLRLEAFF.

CDR3 DNA: TGTGCCAGCAATACACAGGGTAATGATTCACCCCTCCACTTT. Amino acids: CASNTQGNDSPLHF. V gene TRBV2 combines with J gene TRBJ1-6, with TRBD1 as a possible D gene (6 bases). Deletions cut 7 bases from V and 8 bases from J, with 15 bases between. Per the germline V gene, CDR1 is SNHLY and CDR2 is FYNNEI. This CDR3 region has 14 residues.